These T cell receptor beta chains were read from a single sample in a study of Ad26.COV2.S vaccination and SARS-CoV-2 variants. Libraries were prepared by immunoSEQ multiplex PCR; TCRdb keeps only in-frame clonotypes and omits some of them. The sample includes about 370,000 clones, approximately 91% of them seen just once. This sample comprised peripheral blood, obtained in a trial of Ad26.COV2.S vaccine versus placebo. All receptors come from a person between 18 and 60 years old who received the Ad26.COV2.S COVID-19 vaccine or a placebo. Both conserved end residues are part of each CDR3. Fields, in order: J gene, D gene, V gene, CDR3 protein. A D gene is named only where the DNA matches it firmly.

>TRBJ2-5|.|TRBV5-5
CASSFVGGQETQYF
>TRBJ1-2|.|TRBV19
CASSHRQAANYGYTF
>TRBJ2-5|TRBD1|TRBV19
CASTSTGTKTQYF
>TRBJ2-1|.|TRBV7-9
CASSGGPRGEQFF
>TRBJ2-1|TRBD2|TRBV10-3
CAISPVAGGIGEQFF
>TRBJ1-4|TRBD1|TRBV24-1
CATSDLGQVPREDEKLFF
>TRBJ1-1|TRBD1|TRBV11-2
CASSFTGESEAFF
>TRBJ1-2|TRBD1|TRBV19
CASSGTGANYGYTF
>TRBJ2-5|TRBD1|TRBV19
CASSIFGQEETQYF
>TRBJ1-1|.|TRBV5-1
CASSLTGNTEAFF
>TRBJ1-3|.|TRBV5-4
CASSAGTHRSGNTIYF
>TRBJ2-7|.|TRBV14
CASSQDLGASYEQYF
>TRBJ2-2|.|TRBV3-1/TRBV3-2
CASRNRGNTGELFF
>TRBJ1-2|TRBD1|TRBV7-6
CASSLANTGVLYGYTF
>TRBJ1-6|TRBD1|TRBV3-1/TRBV3-2
CASSQDGDRDNSPLHF
>TRBJ1-5|TRBD1|TRBV7-8
CASSSDRDQPQHF
>TRBJ2-3|.|TRBV7-8
CASSLGMSTDTQYF
>TRBJ2-2|TRBD1|TRBV5-1
CASSLLGTVGAGELFF
>TRBJ1-4|.|TRBV7-2
CASSLGGASEKLFF
>TRBJ1-1|.|TRBV1
CTSSQAAENTEAFF
>TRBJ2-2|.|TRBV18
CASSRNTGELFF
>TRBJ2-7|.|TRBV13
CASSADRATSYEQYF
>TRBJ1-2|.|TRBV15
CATSNRTVANYGYTF
>TRBJ2-7|.|TRBV27
CASSLFRGAATEQYF
>TRBJ1-4|.|TRBV2
CASSEVPVEKLFF
>TRBJ2-1|TRBD2|TRBV2
CASSESRLAGVREQFF
>TRBJ2-1|.|TRBV27
CASSFGPYNEQFF
>TRBJ1-3|.|TRBV4-1
CASSHGGESGNTIYF
>TRBJ2-1|.|TRBV7-9
CASSSQGGYNEQFF
>TRBJ1-1|TRBD1|TRBV7-9
CASSFDISRVAGGDTEAFF
>TRBJ1-2|.|TRBV6-5
CASSYSRAGALGYTF
>TRBJ1-4|.|TRBV5-4
CASSLEVSTSNEKLFF
>TRBJ2-7|.|TRBV4-1
CASSQDPGTYEQYF